The clone carrying this T cell receptor (beta chain) was observed a few times. One entry per CDR3 protein, called by TCRdb with MiXCR from the 5' RACE reads. The sample lists around 50,000 distinct CDR3 sequences; approximately 26% were seen once. Treg sorting used a CD4+CD25+CD127-/low gate. The CDR3 extends over 14 amino acids. CDR1 and CDR2 from the germline V gene are SGHTA and FQGTGA. The V end lost 2 bases, the J end lost 5 bases, and 9 bases lay between the germline ends. This TCR came from a female donor with breast cancer. The J gene is TRBJ2-2, the V gene TRBV7-3; tentative D call: TRBD2 (5 bases). The sample consisted of tumor-infiltrating Tregs sorted from the breast tumor. The CDR3 DNA reads as TGTGCCAGCAGCTTAGGGAGAGGGACCGGGGAGCTGTTTTTT. This codes for CASSLGRGTGELFF.